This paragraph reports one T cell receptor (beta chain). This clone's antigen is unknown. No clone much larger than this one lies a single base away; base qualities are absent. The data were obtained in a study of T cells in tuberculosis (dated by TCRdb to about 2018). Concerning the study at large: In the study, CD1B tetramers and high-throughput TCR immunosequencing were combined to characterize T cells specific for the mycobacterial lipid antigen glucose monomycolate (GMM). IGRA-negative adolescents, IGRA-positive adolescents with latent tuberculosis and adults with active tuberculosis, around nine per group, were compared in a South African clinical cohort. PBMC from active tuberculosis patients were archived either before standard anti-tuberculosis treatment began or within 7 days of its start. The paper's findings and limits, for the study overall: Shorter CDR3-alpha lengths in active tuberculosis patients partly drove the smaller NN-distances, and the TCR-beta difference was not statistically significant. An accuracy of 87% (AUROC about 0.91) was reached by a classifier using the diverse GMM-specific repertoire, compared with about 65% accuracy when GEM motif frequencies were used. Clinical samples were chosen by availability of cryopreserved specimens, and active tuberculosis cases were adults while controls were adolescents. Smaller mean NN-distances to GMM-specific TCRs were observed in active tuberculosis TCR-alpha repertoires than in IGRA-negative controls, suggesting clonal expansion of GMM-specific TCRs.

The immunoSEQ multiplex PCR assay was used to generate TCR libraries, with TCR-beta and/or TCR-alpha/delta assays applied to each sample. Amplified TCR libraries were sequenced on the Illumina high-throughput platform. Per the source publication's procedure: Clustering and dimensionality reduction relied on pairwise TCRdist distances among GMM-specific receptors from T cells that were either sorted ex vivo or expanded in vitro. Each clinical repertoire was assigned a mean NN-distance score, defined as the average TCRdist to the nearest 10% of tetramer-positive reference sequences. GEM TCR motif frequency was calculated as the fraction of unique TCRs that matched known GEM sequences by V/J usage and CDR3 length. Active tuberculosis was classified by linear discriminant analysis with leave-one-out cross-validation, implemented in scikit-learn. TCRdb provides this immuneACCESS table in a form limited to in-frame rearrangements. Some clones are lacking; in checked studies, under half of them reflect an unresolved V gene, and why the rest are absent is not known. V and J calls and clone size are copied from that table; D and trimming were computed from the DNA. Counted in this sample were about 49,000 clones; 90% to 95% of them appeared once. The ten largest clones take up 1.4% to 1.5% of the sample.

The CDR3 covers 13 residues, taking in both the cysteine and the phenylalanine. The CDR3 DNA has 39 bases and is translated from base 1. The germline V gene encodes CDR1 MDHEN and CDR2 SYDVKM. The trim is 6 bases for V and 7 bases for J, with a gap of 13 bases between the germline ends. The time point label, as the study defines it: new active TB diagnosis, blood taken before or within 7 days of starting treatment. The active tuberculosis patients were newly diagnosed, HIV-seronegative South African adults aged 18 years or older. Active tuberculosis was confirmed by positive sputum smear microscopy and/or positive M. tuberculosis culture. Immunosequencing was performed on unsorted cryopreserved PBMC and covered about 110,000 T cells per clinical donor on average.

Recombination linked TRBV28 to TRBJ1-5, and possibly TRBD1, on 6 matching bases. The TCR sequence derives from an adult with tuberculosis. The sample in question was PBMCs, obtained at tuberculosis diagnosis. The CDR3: CASRLQGRQPQHF. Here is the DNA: TGTGCCAGCAGACTACAGGGTCGGCAGCCCCAGCATTTT.